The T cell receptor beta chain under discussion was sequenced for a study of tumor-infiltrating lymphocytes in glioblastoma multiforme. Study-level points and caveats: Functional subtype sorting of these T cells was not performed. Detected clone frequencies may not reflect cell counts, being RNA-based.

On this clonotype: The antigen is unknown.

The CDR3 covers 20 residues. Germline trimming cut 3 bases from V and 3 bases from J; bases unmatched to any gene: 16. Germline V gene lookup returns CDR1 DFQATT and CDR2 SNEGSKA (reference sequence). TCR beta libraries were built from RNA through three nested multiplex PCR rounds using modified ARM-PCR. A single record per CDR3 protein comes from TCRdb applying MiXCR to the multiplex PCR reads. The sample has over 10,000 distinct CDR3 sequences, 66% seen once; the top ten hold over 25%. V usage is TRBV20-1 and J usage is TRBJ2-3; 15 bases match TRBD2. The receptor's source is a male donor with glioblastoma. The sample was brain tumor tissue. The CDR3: CSASRPGLAGGTSSTDTQYF. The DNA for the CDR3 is TGCAGTGCTAGTCGTCCCGGACTAGCGGGAGGGACGAGTAGTACAGATACGCAGTATTTT.